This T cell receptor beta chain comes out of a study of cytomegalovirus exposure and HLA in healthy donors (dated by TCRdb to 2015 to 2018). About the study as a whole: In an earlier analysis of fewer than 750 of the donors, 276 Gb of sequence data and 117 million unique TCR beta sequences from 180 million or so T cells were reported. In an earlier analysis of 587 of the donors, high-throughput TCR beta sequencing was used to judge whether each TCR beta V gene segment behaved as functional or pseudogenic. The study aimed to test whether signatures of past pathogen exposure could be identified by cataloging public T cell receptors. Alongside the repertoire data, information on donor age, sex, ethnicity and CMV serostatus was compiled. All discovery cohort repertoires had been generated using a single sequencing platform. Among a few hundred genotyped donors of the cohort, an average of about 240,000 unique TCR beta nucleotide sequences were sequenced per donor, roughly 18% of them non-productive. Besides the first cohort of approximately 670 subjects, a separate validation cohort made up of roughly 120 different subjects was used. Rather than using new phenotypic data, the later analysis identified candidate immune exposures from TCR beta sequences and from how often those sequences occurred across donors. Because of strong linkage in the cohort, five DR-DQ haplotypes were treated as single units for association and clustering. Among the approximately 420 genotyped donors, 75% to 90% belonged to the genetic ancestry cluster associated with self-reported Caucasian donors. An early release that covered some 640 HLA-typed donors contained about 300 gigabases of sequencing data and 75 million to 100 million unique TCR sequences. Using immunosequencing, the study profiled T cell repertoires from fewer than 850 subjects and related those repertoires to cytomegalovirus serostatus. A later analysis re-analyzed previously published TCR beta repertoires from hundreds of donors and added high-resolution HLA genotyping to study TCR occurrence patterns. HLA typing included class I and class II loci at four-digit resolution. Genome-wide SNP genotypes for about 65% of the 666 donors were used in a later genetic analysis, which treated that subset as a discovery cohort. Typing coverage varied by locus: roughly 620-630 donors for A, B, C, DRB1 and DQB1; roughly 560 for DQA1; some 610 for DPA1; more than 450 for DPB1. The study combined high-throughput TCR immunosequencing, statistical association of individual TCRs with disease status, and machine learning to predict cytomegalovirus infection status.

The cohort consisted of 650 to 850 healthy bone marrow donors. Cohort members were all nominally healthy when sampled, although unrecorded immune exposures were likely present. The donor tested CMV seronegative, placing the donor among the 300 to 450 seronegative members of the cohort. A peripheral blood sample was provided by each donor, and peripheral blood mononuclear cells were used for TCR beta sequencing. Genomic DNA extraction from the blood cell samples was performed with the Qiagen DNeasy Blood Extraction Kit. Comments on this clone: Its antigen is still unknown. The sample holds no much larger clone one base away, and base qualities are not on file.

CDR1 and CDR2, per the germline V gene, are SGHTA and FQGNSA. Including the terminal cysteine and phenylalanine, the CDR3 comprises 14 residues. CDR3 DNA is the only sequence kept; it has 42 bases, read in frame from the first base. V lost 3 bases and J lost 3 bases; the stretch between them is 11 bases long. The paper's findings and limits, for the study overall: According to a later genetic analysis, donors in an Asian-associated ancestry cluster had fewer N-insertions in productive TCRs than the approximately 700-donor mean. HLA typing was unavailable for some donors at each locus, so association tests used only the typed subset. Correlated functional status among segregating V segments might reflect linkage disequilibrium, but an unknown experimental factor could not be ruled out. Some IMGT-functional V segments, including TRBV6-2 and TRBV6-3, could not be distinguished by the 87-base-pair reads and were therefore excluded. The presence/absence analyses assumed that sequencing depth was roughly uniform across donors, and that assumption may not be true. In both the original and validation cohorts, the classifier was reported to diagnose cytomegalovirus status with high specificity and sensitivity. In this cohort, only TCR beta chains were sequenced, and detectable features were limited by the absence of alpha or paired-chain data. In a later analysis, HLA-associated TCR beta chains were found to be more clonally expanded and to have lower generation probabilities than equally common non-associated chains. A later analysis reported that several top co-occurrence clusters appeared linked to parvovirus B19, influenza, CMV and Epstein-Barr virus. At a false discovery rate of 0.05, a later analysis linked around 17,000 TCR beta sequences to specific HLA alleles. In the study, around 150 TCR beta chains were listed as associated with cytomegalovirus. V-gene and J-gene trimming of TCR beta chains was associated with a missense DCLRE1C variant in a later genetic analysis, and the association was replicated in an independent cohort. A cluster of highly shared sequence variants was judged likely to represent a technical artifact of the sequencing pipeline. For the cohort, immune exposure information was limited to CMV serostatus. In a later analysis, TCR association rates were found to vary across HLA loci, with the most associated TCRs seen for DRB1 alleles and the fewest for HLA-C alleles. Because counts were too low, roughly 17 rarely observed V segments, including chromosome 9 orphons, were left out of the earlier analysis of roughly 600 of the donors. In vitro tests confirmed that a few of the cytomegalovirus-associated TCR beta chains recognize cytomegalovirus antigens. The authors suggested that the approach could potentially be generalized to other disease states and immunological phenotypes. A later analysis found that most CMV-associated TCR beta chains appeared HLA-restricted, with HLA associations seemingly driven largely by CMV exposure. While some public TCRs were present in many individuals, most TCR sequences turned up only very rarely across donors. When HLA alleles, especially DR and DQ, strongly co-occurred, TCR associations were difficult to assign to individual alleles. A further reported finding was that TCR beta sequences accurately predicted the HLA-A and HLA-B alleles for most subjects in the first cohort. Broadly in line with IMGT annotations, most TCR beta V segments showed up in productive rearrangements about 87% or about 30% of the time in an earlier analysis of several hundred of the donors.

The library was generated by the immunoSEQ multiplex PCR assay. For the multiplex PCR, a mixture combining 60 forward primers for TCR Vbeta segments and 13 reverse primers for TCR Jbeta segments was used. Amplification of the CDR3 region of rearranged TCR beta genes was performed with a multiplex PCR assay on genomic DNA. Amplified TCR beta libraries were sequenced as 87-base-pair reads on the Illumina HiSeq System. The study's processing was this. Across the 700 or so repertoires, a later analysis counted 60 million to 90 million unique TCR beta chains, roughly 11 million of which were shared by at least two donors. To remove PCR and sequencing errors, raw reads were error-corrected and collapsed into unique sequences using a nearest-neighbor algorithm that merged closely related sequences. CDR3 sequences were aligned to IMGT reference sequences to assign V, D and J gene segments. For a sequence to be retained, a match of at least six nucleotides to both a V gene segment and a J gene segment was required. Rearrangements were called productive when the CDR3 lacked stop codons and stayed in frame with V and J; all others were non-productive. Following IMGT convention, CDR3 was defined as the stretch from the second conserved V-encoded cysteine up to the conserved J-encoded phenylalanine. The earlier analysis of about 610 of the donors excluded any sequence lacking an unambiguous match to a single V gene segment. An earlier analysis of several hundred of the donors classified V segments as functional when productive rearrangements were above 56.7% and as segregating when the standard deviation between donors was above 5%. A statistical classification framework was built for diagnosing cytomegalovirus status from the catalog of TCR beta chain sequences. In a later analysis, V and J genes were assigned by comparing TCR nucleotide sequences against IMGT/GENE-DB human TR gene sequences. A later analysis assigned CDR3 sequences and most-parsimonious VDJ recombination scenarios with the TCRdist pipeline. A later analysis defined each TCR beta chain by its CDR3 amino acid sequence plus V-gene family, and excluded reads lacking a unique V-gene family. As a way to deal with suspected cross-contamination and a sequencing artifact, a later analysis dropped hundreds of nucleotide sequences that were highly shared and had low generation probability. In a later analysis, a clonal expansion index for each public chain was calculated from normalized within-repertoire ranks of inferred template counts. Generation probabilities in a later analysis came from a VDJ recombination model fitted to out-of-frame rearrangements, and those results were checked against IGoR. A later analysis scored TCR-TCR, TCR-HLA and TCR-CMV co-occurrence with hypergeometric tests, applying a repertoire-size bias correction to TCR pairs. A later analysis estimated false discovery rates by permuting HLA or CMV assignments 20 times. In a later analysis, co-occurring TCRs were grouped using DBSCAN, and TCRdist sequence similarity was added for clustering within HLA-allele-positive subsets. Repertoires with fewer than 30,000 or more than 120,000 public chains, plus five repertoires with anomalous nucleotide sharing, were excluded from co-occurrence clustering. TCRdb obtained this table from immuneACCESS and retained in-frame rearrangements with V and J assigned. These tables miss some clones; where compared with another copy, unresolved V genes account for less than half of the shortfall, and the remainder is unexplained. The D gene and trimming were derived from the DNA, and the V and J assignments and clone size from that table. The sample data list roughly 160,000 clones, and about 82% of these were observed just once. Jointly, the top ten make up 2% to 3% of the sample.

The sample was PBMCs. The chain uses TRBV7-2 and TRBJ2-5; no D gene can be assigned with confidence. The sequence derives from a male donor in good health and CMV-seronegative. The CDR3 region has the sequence CASSFITTEETQYF. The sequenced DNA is TGTGCCAGCAGCTTCATCACTACTGAAGAGACCCAGTACTTC. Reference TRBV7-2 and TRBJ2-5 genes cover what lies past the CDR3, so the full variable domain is GAGVSQSPSNKVTEKGKDVELRCDPISGHTALYWYRQSLGQGLEFLIYFQGNSAPDKSGLPSDRFSAERTGGSVSTLTIQRTQQEDSAVYLCASSFITTEETQYFGPGTRLLVL.